Listed here are 21 T cell receptor beta chains from one sample, sequenced in a study of control samples from healthy donors and cancer patients. Generated by immunoSEQ multiplex PCR, the TCRdb table keeps only in-frame clones and is missing some. The repertoire has about 76,000 clones, around nine tenths of them found once; the top ten carry approximately 9.8%. Sequencing input: PBMCs. Source of these receptors: a woman in her fifties or sixties with colorectal cancer.

V is TRBV3-1 (or the pseudogene TRBV3-2) and J is TRBJ1-2; unclear D gene. V lost 0 bases and J lost 5, with 4 bases in between. CDR1 is LGHDT, CDR2 YNNKEL, per germline (reference sequence). The CDR3 spans 12 residues. The CDR3 nucleotides are TGTGCCAGCAGCCAAGATACGTATGGCTACACCTTC. Its protein product is CASSQDTYGYTF.

The chain couples TRBV30 to TRBJ2-5; tentative D call: TRBD2 (6 bases). Trimming pared 5 bases from V and 5 bases from J, leaving 9 bases between. The CDR3 is 11 amino acids. Germline CDR1 GTSNPN, CDR2 SVGIG (reference sequence). The DNA of the CDR3 is TGTGCCTGGTCAGGAGGGGAGACCCAGTACTTC. Translation: CAWSGGETQYF.

The chain is built from TRBV28 and TRBJ1-2; D gene ambiguous. Trimming shortened V by 3 bases and J by 3 bases, and 8 bases separated the two germline ends. The CDR3 length is 13 residues. Germline values: CDR1 MDHEN, CDR2 SYDVKM. The CDR3 DNA reads as TGTGCCAGCAGTTTGATGGGCGACTATGGCTACACCTTC. It yields the protein CASSLMGDYGYTF.

The rearrangement links TRBV5-1 to TRBJ1-2; 7 bases are shared with TRBD1. Per the germline V gene, CDR1 is SGHRS and CDR2 is YFSETQ. The CDR3 loop spans 15 amino acids. Trimming cost V 0 bases and J 0 bases; bases outside gene matches: 2. As DNA, the CDR3 is TGCGCCAGCAGCTTGGACAGGGGAGCTAACTATGGCTACACCTTC. Its protein is CASSLDRGANYGYTF.

CDR3 DNA: TGTGCCAGCAGCCAAGGGGCCCTTCTCGGGGGGAGCCAGTACTTC. Translating it yields CASSQGALLGGSQYF. The V call is TRBV3-1 (or the pseudogene TRBV3-2), the J call TRBJ2-5, with 7 bases fitting TRBD2. Germline CDR1 is LGHDT and CDR2 is YNNKEL (reference sequence). The CDR3 has 15 amino acids. With V trimmed by 1 base and J by 10 bases, 12 bases remained unmatched.

This clone was recorded only once. V usage is TRBV19 and J usage is TRBJ1-1; D is perhaps TRBD1 (5 bases). V lost 3 bases and J 1 base, leaving 12 bases between the germline ends. CDR1 LNHDA and CDR2 SQIVND come from the germline V gene (reference sequence). The CDR3 runs to 15 residues. Here the CDR3 reads CASSIAGGRNTEAFF. CDR3 coding DNA: TGTGCCAGTAGTATCGCGGGGGGTCGGAACACTGAAGCTTTCTTT. The full variable domain, completed using reference TRBV19 and TRBJ1-1, is DGGITQSPKYLFRKEGQNVTLSCEQNLNHDAMYWYRQDPGQGLRLIYYSQIVNDFQKGDIAEGYSVSREKKESFPLTVTSAQKNPTAFYLCASSIAGGRNTEAFFGQGTRLTVV.

This clone was observed a single time. This sequence joins TRBV5-1 and TRBJ2-7; TRBD1 or TRBD2 may be the D gene (5 bases each). This CDR3 contains 13 residues. Germline assignment: CDR1 SGHRS and CDR2 YFSETQ. V lost 7 bases, J lost 4 bases, and 15 bases lay in between. CDR3 sequence reads: CASRQDGAYEQYV. Here the CDR3 DNA reads TGCGCCAGCCGACAAGACGGGGCGTACGAGCAGTACGTC.

The gene calls are TRBV5-6 and TRBJ2-3; TRBD1 might be the D (6 bases). The V end lost 6 bases, the J end lost 1 base, and 21 bases lay between the germline ends. This CDR3 contains 17 residues. The germline gives CDR1 SGHDT, CDR2 YYEEEE. The CDR3 sequence: CASTRVISGAGTDTQYF. Written as DNA, the CDR3 is TGTGCCAGCACTAGGGTGATCTCAGGGGCTGGCACAGATACGCAGTATTTT.

This chain joins TRBV18 and TRBJ1-1; D remains ambiguous. CDR1 is KGHSH, CDR2 LQKENI, per germline. The CDR3 is 13 residues long. V shed 1 base and J shed 3 bases, with 6 bases lying between them. The CDR3 bases are TGTGCCAGCTCACCACTCGAGGACACTGAAGCTTTCTTT. Translating gives CASSPLEDTEAFF.

The chain carries TRBV6-4 and TRBJ1-2, with no clear D. V shed 0 bases and J shed 8 bases, with 7 bases lying between them. This CDR3 spans 12 amino acids. Per the germline V gene, CDR1 is MRHNA and CDR2 is SNTAGT. The CDR3 spells CASSDSGRGYTF. The CDR3 region has the DNA TGTGCCAGCAGTGACTCCGGACGGGGCTACACCTTC.

The chain recombines TRBV7-2 with TRBJ1-6; no definite D call. Germline CDR1 and CDR2: SGHTA and FQGNSA. The germline V and J ends were trimmed by 4 bases and 0 bases, with 7 bases remaining between them. The CDR3 is made up of 15 amino acids. The CDR3, as DNA: TGTGCCAGCAGCTCCGAGGGCTCCTATAATTCACCCCTCCACTTT. It translates to CASSSEGSYNSPLHF.

The V call is TRBV28, the J call TRBJ2-2, with D maybe TRBD1 (6 bases). V dropped 2 bases and J dropped 0 bases, with 7 bases sitting between them. CDR1 is MDHEN, CDR2 SYDVKM, per germline. This CDR3 region has 15 residues. For the CDR3, the DNA is TGTGCCAGCAGTTTAACAGGGACGAACACCGGGGAGCTGTTTTTT. This codes for CASSLTGTNTGELFF.

The chain links TRBV4-3 to TRBJ1-3; a weak D match, TRBD1 (6 bases). V lost 0 bases and J 1 base, leaving 13 bases between the germline ends. The CDR3 has 17 residues. Germline loops: CDR1 LGHNA, CDR2 YSLEER. This CDR3 is CASSQDTGLRSGNTIYF. CDR3 nucleotide sequence: TGCGCCAGCAGCCAAGATACAGGGTTGAGGTCTGGAAACACCATATATTTT.

The chain is built from TRBV5-1 and TRBJ1-2, with 10 bases lining up with TRBD1. Germline CDR1 SGHRS, CDR2 YFSETQ. This CDR3 region has 13 residues. V gave up 4 bases and J gave up 8 bases; unmatched junction bases: 5. In nucleotides, the CDR3 is TGCGCCAGCAGCGTAGGGACAGGGGAAGGCTACACCTTC. It translates to CASSVGTGEGYTF.

The rearrangement uses TRBV3-1 (or the pseudogene TRBV3-2) and TRBJ1-2; no clear D gene. V was trimmed by 4 bases and J by 6 bases, leaving 18 bases between them. The germline V gene has CDR1 LGHDT and CDR2 YNNKEL (reference sequence). CDR3 length: 15 residues. CDR3 DNA: TGTGCCAGCAGCCCCTTTTGGGAGGGAAAGGATGGCTACACCTTC. Residues: CASSPFWEGKDGYTF.

The CDR3 protein is CASSLGDVTGGEKLFF. DNA of the CDR3: TGCGCCAGCAGCTTGGGAGACGTAACAGGGGGTGAAAAACTGTTTTTT. The J gene is TRBJ1-4, the V gene TRBV5-1; 8 nucleotides align to TRBD1. V lost 0 bases and J lost 7; bases outside the gene matches: 8. The CDR3 runs to 16 residues. Germline loops: CDR1 SGHRS, CDR2 YFSETQ.

The CDR3 protein is CASRSWDRVTQPQHF. CDR3 nucleotide sequence: TGTGCCAGCAGGTCTTGGGACAGGGTAACGCAGCCCCAGCATTTT. The chain combines TRBV28 with TRBJ1-5; TRBD1 aligns across 9 bases. With V trimmed by 6 bases and J by 7 bases, 10 bases remained unmatched. Germline V gene sequence: CDR1 MDHEN, CDR2 SYDVKM. There are 15 residues in the CDR3.

This chain joins TRBV10-3 and TRBJ1-2; a possible D gene is TRBD1 (6 bases). Trimming took 10 bases from V and 0 from J, leaving 15 bases between them. This CDR3 spans 14 amino acids. Germline V gives CDR1 ENHRY, CDR2 SYGVKD. The DNA for the CDR3 is TGTGCCACGGATTCGGGGGCCGCTAACTATGGCTACACCTTC. Its translation is CATDSGAANYGYTF.

The CDR3 here is CASNRQGAFGETQYF. As DNA, the CDR3 is TGTGCCAGCAACCGACAGGGGGCCTTTGGGGAGACCCAGTACTTC. This rearrangement joins TRBV2 to TRBJ2-5, with TRBD1 identical over 10 bases. Looked up from germline, CDR1 is SNHLY and CDR2 is FYNNEI. This CDR3 spans 15 amino acids. With V trimmed by 7 bases and J by 5 bases, 10 bases remained unmatched.

The chain links TRBV3-1 (or the pseudogene TRBV3-2) to TRBJ2-1; D is possibly TRBD2 (6 bases). The germline V gene has CDR1 LGHDT and CDR2 YNNKEL (reference sequence). The CDR3 totals 12 residues. Between the trimmed V and J ends, which lost 4 bases and 9 bases, there was a span of 10 bases. CDR3: CASSPMGGEQFF. CDR3 DNA sequence: TGTGCCAGCAGCCCAATGGGGGGTGAGCAGTTCTTC.

The V and J genes are TRBV6-2 or TRBV6-3 and TRBJ1-1; no clear D. Trimming shortened V by 4 bases and J by 1 base, and 16 bases separated the two germline ends. CDR1 and CDR2 (germline): MNHEY, SVGEGT. The CDR3 loop spans 16 amino acids. In nucleotides, the CDR3 is TGTGCCAGCAGTTCACCCGGACGGTATCAGAACACTGAAGCTTTCTTT. Protein: CASSSPGRYQNTEAFF.